This T cell receptor beta chain is drawn from a study of CD8 T cells in Susac syndrome. Broader study findings: Total CD8+ repertoires held around 16 Susac-specific public clones, while CD8+ TEMRA repertoires held a few.

RNA was extracted with the RNeasy kit, and a quantity of roughly 0.5 to 1 ug was reverse transcribed using random hexamers. MiXCR, applied by TCRdb to the immunoSEQ multiplex PCR reads, yields one record per CDR3 protein. The data show about 76,000 distinct CDR3 sequences, with 85% to 95% seen just once and 0.35% to 0.5% held by the top ten. V lost 3 bases and J 7 bases, leaving 13 bases between the germline ends. The CDR3 covers 13 residues. Germline V gene lookup returns CDR1 SGHRS and CDR2 YFSETQ. As concerns this clonotype: Its matching antigen is unknown.

The chain recombines TRBV5-1 with TRBJ1-2; D is perhaps TRBD1 (5 bases). The sequenced sample was CD8+ T cells from PBMCs. The TCR originated in a human donor with Susac syndrome. The CDR3 coding sequence is TGCGCCAGCAGCTCAGGTGACAGATTTGGCTACACCTTC. Amino acids: CASSSGDRFGYTF.